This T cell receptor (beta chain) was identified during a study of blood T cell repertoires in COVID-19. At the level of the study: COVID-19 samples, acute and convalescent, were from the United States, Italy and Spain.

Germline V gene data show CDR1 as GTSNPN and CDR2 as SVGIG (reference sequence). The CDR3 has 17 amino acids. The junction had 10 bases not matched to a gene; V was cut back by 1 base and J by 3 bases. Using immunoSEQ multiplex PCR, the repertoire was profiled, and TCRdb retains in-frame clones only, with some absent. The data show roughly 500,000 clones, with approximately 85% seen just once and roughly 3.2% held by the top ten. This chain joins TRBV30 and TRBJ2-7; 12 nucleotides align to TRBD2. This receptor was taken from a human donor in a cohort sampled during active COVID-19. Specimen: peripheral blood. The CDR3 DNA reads TGTGCCTGGAGTGAAGGTCTGAGACTAGCGGGAGACTACGAGCAGTACTTC. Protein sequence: CAWSEGLRLAGDYEQYF.